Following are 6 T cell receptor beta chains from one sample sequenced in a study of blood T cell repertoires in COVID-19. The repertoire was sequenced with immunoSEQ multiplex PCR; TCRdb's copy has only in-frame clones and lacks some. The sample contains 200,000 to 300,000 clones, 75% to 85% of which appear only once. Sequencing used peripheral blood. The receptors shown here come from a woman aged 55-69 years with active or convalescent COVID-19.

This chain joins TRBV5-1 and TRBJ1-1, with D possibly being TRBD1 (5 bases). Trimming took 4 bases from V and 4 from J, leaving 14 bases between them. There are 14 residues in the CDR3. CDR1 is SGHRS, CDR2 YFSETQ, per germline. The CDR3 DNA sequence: TGCGCCAGCAGCCTGGATCTCAGGGCCACTGAAGCTTTCTTT. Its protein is CASSLDLRATEAFF.

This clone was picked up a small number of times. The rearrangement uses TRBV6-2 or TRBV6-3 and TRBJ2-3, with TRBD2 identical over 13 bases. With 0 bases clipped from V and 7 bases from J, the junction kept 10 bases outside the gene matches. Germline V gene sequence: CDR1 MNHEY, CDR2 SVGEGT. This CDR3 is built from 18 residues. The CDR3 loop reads CASSYSSRTSGGVNTQYF. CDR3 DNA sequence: TGTGCCAGCAGTTACTCGAGTCGGACTAGCGGGGGAGTTAATACGCAGTATTTT.

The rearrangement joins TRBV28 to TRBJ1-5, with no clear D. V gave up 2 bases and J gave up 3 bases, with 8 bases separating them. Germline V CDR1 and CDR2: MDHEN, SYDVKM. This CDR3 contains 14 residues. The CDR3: CASSLGQYNQPQHF. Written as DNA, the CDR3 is TGTGCCAGCAGTTTAGGTCAGTACAATCAGCCCCAGCATTTT. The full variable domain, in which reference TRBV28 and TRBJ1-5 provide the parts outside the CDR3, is DVKVTQSSRYLVKRTGEKVFLECVQDMDHENMFWYRQDPGLGLRLIYFSYDVKMKEKGDIPEGYSVSREKKERFSLILESASTNQTSMYLCASSLGQYNQPQHFGDGTRLSIL.

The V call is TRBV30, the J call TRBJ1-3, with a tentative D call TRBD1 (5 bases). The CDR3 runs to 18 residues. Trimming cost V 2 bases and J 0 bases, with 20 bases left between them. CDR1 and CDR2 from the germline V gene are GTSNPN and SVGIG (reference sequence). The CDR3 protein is CAWSLTGAFSGSGNTIYF. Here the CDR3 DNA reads TGTGCCTGGAGTCTTACTGGGGCCTTCTCCGGCTCTGGAAACACCATATATTTT.

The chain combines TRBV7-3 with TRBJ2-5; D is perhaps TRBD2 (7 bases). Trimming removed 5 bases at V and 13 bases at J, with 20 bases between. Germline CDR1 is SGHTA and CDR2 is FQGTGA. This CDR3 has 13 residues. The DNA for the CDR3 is TGTGCCAGCAGCCCCGGGGGGCCCTCGTTATGGTACTTC. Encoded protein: CASSPGGPSLWYF.

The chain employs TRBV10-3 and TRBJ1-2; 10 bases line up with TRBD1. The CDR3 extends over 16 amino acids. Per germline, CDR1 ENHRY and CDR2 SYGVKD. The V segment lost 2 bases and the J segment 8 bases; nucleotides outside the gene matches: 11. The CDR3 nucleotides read TGTGCCATCAGTGAGAGTTTACCGGGACAGGGGAGCGGCTACACCTTC. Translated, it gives CAISESLPGQGSGYTF.